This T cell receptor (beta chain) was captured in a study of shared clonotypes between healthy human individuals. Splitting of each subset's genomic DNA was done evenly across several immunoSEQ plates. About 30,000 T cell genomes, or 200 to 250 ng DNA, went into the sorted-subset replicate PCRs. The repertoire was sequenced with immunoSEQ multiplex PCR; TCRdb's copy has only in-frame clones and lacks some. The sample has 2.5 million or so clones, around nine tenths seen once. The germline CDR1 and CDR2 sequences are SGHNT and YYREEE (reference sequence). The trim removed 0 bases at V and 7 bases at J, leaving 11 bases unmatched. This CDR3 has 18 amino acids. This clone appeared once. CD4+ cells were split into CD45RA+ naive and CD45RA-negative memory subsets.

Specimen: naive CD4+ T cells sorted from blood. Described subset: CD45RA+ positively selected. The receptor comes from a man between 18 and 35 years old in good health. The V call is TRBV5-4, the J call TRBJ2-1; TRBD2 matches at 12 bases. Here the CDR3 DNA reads TGTGCCAGCAGCTTGGGACTAGCGGGGGAATATATGGGTAATGAGCAGTTCTTC. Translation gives CASSLGLAGEYMGNEQFF. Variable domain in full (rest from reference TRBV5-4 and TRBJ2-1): ETGVTQSPTHLIKTRGQQVTLRCSSQSGHNTVSWYQQALGQGPQFIFQYYREEENGRGNFPPRFSGLQFPNYSSELNVNALELDDSALYLCASSLGLAGEYMGNEQFFGPGTRLTVL.